This TCR beta chain originates from a study of siplizumab effects on memory and regulatory T cells. Overall study results and limits: Unstimulated subsets contained matches for only a minor fraction of alloreactive clones. Both greater diversity than memory cells and a major contribution to the alloresponse seemed to characterize naive T cells. Naive-or-memory phenotypes were unassignable for roughly 80-97% of proliferating CD4+ or CD8+ clones.

TCRdb's copy holds only in-frame clones and misses some; the assay was immunoSEQ multiplex PCR. Seen here are more than 85,000 clones, roughly 92% observed once, and the top ten hold approximately 1.2%. As for this clone: Its target is unknown.

The receptor's source is a human donor in good health. The sample consisted of CD4+ T cells sorted from blood.

CDR3 DNA sequence: TGCGCCAGCAGTCAAAAGTTGGGGGGCCGGGCTCTCTACTACGAGCAGTACTTC. Protein: CASSQKLGGRALYYEQYF. This chain uses TRBV23-1 with TRBJ2-7; D possibly matches TRBD1 or TRBD2 (6 bases each). TRBV23-1 is an ORF, with its function uncertain. Trimming took 2 bases from V and 3 from J, leaving 23 bases between them. The CDR3 is 18 amino acids.